One sample yielded the 4 T cell receptor beta chains listed below, sequenced in a study of T cells in Graves' hyperthyroidism and ophthalmopathy. Regions amplified from RNA transcripts were the TCR beta CDR3 regions. The HTBI primer set was used in a first-round RT-PCR of the TCR CDR3. One entry per CDR3 protein results from TCRdb running MiXCR on the multiplex PCR reads. The sample lists about 620,000 distinct CDR3 sequences; about 17% were seen once. Material for sequencing was blood. These TCRs come from a woman younger than 45 with Graves' hyperthyroidism.

This chain joins TRBV5-4 and TRBJ2-3, with a weak D call TRBD2 (5 bases). The CDR3 is made up of 14 amino acids. Trimming took 4 bases from V and 6 from J, leaving 15 bases between them. Germline CDR1 and CDR2: SGHNT and YYREEE (reference sequence). CDR3 DNA sequence: TGTGCCAGCAGCCCCGGACTTCCTTCGGATACGCAGTATTTT. Amino acid sequence: CASSPGLPSDTQYF.

The V and J genes are TRBV19 and TRBJ1-2; D is perhaps TRBD1 (5 bases). Trimming removed 7 bases at V and 1 base at J, with 10 bases between. Germline lookup yields CDR1 LNHDA and CDR2 SQIVND (reference sequence). The CDR3 extends over 13 amino acids. The DNA for the CDR3 is TGTGCCAGTATGACAAGGGGTAACTATGGCTACACCTTC. Residues: CASMTRGNYGYTF.

Ten or more counts support this clonotype. The chain joins TRBV2 to TRBJ2-1, with 10 bases fitting TRBD2. The germline CDR1 and CDR2 sequences are SNHLY and FYNNEI. The CDR3 length is 16 residues. After removal of 6 bases from V and 0 bases from J, the junction contained 5 bases not matched to a gene. CDR3 in DNA: TGTGCCAGCAGCCCTGAGCGGGAGGGCTCCTACAATGAGCAGTTCTTC. Protein sequence: CASSPEREGSYNEQFF.

In this sample, this clonotype turned up many times. This chain joins TRBV6-2 or TRBV6-3 and TRBJ2-1; weak D call: TRBD2 (6 bases). Trimming left V 0 bases short and J 7 bases short, with 13 bases between. The CDR3 is made up of 15 amino acids. CDR1 MNHEY and CDR2 SVGEGT come from the germline V gene. In nucleotides, the CDR3 is TGTGCCAGCAGTTACTCGATGGAGGGGTCGAATGAGCAGTTCTTC. This translates into CASSYSMEGSNEQFF.